This T cell receptor (beta chain) was documented in a study of blood T cells in healthy people across ages. With a J-beta primer mix and a sample-barcoded 5' primer, a second PCR ran about 7 to 12 cycles. Using its own MiXCR run on the 5' RACE reads, TCRdb lists one record per CDR3 protein. The table records approximately 1.5 million distinct CDR3 sequences, about 45% of them present only once. Per germline, CDR1 MNHEY and CDR2 SMNVEV (reference sequence). This CDR3 has 18 amino acids. The ends lost 5 bases at V and 0 bases at J; junction bases unmatched: 13. This chain joins TRBV27 and TRBJ2-3; 8 nucleotides line up with TRBD2. This TCR was sampled from a woman between 18 and 29 years old in good health. Sequenced input: blood. Here the CDR3 DNA reads TGTGCCAGCAGTACCCGGGGGGGAGGTCGGGATAGCACAGATACGCAGTATTTT. As protein: CASSTRGGGRDSTDTQYF.